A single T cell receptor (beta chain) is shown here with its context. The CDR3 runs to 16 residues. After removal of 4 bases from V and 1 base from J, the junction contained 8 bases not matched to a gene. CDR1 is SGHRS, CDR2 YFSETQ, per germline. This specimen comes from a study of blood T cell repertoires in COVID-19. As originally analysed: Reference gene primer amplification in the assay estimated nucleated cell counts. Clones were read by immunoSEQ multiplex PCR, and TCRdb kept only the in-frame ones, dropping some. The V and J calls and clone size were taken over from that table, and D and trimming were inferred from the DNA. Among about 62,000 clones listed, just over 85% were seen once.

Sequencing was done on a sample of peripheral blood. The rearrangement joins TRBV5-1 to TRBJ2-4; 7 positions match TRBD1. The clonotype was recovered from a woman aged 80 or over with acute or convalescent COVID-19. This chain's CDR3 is CASSPRGIGAKNIQYF. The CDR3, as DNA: TGCGCCAGCAGCCCCAGGGGGATCGGGGCCAAAAACATTCAGTACTTC.